One sample yielded the 2 T cell receptor beta chains listed below, sequenced in a study of shared clonotypes between healthy human individuals. The protocol was immunoSEQ multiplex PCR, while the TCRdb copy is restricted to in-frame clones and leaves out a portion. The sample shows 2 million to 3 million clones, more than 85% of them seen only once. The sequencing sample was made of naive CD4+ T cells from PBMCs. Noted subset: CD45RA+ positively selected. These receptors all stem from a man aged 18 to 30 in good health. Some clones in this sample may be carry-over from other donors' samples.

The chain links TRBV4-1 to TRBJ1-1; D not certain. Between the trimmed V and J ends, which lost 3 bases and 0 bases, there was a span of 11 bases. Germline CDR1 MGHRA, CDR2 YSYEKL. This CDR3 is 15 amino acids long. The CDR3 loop reads CASSHPEFLNTEAFF. DNA of the CDR3: TGCGCCAGCAGCCATCCGGAGTTTTTGAACACTGAAGCTTTCTTT.

Of note for this clone: Other nucleotide sequences in the sample specify the same CDR3. The J gene is TRBJ2-5, the V gene TRBV18; D gene uncertain. CDR3 length: 13 amino acids. V lost 3 bases to trimming and J lost 4 bases, with 9 bases between them. Germline CDR1 KGHSH, CDR2 LQKENI. The CDR3 loop is CASSPGSRETQYF. Here the CDR3 DNA reads TGTGCCAGCTCACCGGGCAGTCGAGAGACCCAGTACTTC.